Only a few counts were recorded for the clone carrying this T cell receptor beta chain. Its antigen is not identified. This specimen comes from a study of regulatory T cells in long-lasting Graves disease. Findings and limits, study-wide: Persistent disease exhibited a predilection for TRBV28, TRBJ1-2 and TRBJ2-5.

Arm-PCR of CDR3 regions and iRepertoire HTBI primers were the basis on which TCR beta libraries were built. Each CDR3 protein gets one entry after TCRdb re-called the multiplex PCR reads with MiXCR. The sample has roughly 500,000 distinct CDR3 sequences; around 11% are singletons. As for time point: newly diagnosed GD, antithyroid drugs for less than 3 months. PBMC RNA served as the TCR library source. The V and J ends lost 3 bases and 0 bases respectively, with 6 bases between them. Germline V gives CDR1 DFQATT, CDR2 SNEGSKA (reference sequence). The CDR3 length is 13 residues. This sample was shared with a second study, whose subject was T cells in Graves' hyperthyroidism and ophthalmopathy. That report adds: A set of HTBI primers served as the primers for a first-round RT-PCR of the TCR CDR3. The blood repertoire included most of the expanded thyroid clonotypes above 0.001.

The sequence derives from a woman in her thirties with Graves disease. The V call is TRBV20-1, the J call TRBJ1-3; D gene ambiguous. Sequences were derived from peripheral blood mononuclear cells (PBMCs), sampled at new diagnosis, from a patient treated with antithyroid drugs. This chain's CDR3 is CSARKSSGNTIYF. CDR3 coding DNA: TGCAGTGCTAGGAAGAGCTCTGGAAACACCATATATTTT.